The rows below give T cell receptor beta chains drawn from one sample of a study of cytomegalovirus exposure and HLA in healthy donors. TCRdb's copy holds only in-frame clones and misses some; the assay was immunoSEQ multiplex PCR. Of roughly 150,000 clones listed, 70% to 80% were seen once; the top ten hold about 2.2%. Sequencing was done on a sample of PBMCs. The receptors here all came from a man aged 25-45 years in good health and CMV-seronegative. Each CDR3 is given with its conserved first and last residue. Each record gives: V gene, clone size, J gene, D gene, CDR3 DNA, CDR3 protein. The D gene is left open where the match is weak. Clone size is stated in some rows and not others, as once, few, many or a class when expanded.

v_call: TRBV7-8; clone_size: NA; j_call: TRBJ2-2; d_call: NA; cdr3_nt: TGTGCCAGCAGCTTTACAAACACCGGGGAGCTGTTTTTT; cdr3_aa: CASSFTNTGELFF
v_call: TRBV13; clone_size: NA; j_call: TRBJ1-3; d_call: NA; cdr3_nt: TGTGCCAGCAGCAATGGGCGACCACACTCTGGAAACACCATATATTTT; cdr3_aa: CASSNGRPHSGNTIYF
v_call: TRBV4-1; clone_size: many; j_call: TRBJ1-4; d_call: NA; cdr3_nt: TGCGCCAGCAGCCACCGGTCCGCAACTAATGAAAAACTGTTTTTT; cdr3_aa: CASSHRSATNEKLFF
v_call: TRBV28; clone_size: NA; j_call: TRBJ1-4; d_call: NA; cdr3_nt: TGTGCCGGGGGGGGTGAAAAACTGTTTTTT; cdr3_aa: CAGGGEKLFF
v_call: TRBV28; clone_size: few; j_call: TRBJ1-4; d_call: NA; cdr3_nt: TGTGCCAGCAGTTTGAACAGGGAGAAACTGTTTTTT; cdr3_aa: CASSLNREKLFF
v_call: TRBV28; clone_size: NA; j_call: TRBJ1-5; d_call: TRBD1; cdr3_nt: TGTGCCAGTGGACAGGGGGTTAATCAGCCCCAGCATTTT; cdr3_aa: CASGQGVNQPQHF
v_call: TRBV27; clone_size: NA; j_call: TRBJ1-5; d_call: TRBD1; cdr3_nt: TGTGCCAGCAGTGGGACGACAGGGCGGCAGCCCCAGCATTTT; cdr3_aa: CASSGTTGRQPQHF
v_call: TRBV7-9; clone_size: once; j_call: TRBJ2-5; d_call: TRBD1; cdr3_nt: TGTGCCAGCAGCTCAGATCCGGGACAGGGGGTGGAGACCCAGTACTTC; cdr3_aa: CASSSDPGQGVETQYF
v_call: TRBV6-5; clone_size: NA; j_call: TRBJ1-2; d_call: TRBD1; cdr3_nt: TGTGCCAGCAGTTGGGACAGCCTTGGGCGTGGCTACACCTTC; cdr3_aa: CASSWDSLGRGYTF
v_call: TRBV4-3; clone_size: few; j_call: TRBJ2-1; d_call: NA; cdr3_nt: TGCGCCAGCAGCCAAGATGGCGGGAACACCTACAATGAGCAGTTCTTC; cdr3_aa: CASSQDGGNTYNEQFF
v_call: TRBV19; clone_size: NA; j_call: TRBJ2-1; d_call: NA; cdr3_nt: TGTGCCAGTAGACACCAGCGGAATAAAAGGGAGCAGTTCTTC; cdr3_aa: CASRHQRNKREQFF
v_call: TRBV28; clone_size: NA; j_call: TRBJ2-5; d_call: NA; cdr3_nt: TGTGCCAGCAGTTTAGGGCAGGGGCTACAAGAGACCCAGTACTTC; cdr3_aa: CASSLGQGLQETQYF
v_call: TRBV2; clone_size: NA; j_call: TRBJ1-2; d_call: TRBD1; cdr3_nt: TGTGCCAGCAAAGCGACAGGGCCCGGCTACACCTTC; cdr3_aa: CASKATGPGYTF
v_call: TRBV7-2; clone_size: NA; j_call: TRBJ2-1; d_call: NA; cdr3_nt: TGTGCCAGCAGCTTAGGTACAGGGAATGAGCAGTTCTTC; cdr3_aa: CASSLGTGNEQFF
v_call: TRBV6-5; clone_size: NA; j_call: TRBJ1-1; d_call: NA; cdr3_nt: TGTGCCAGCAGTTACTCGTACGGGACAATGAACACTGAAGCTTTCTTT; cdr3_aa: CASSYSYGTMNTEAFF
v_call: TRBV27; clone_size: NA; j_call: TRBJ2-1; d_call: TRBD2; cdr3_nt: TGTGCCAGCAGTTTATCTCCCGGACTAGCGGGAGGGTCCTACAATGAGCAGTTCTTC; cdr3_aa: CASSLSPGLAGGSYNEQFF
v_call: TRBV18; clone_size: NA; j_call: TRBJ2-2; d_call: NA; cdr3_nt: TGTGCCAGCTCAGCGGGAAGAGGGGACACCGGGGAGCTGTTTTTT; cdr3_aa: CASSAGRGDTGELFF
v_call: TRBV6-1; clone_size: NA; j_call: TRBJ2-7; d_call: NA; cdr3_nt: TGTGCCACTTACGAGCAGTACTTC; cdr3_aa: CATYEQYF
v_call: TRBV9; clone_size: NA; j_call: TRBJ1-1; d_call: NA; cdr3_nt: TGTGCCAGCAGCCCCCGACACGCCACTGAAGCTTTCTTT; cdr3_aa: CASSPRHATEAFF
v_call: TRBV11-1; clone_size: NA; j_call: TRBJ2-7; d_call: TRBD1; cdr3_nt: TGTGCCAGCAGCATGACAGGGGGCCTTAGCTCCTACGAGCAGTACTTC; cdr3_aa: CASSMTGGLSSYEQYF
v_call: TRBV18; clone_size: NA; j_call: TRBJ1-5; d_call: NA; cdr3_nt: TGTGCCAGCTCATTTAGTGATAGCAATCAGCCCCAGCATTTT; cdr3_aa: CASSFSDSNQPQHF
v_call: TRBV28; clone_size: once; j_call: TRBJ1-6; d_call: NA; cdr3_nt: TGTGCCAGCAGTTCCGGTCTAAATTCACCCCTCCACTTT; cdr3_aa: CASSSGLNSPLHF
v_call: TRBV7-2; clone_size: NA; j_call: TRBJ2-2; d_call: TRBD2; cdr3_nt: TGTGCCGGGGGACTAGCGGGAGGGAACGGGGAGCTGTTTTTT; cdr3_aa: CAGGLAGGNGELFF
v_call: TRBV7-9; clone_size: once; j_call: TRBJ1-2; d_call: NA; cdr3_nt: TGTGCCAGCAGCTCGAGAGGCATTAACTATGGCTACACCTTC; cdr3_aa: CASSSRGINYGYTF
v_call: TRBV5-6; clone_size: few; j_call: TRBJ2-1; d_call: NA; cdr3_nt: TGTGCCAGCAGCTTGGTGGACTCTTGGAATGAGCAGTTCTTC; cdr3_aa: CASSLVDSWNEQFF
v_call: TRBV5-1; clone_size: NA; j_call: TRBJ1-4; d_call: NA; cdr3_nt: TGCGCCAGCAGCTCATCGGGACTTAGGGAAAAACTGTTTTTT; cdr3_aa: CASSSSGLREKLFF
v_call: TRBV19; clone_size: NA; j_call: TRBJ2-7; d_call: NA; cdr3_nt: TGTGCCAGTAGTTCCCACAGGGTTTCGAGGTACGAGCAGTACTTC; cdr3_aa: CASSSHRVSRYEQYF
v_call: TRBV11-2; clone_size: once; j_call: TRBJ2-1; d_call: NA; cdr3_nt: TGTGCCAGCAGCTTCCTGAATGAGCAGTTCTTC; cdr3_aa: CASSFLNEQFF
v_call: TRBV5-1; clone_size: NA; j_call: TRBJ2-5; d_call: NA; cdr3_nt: TGCGCCAGCAGCCCCGGGACAAACCAAGAGACCCAGTACTTC; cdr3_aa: CASSPGTNQETQYF
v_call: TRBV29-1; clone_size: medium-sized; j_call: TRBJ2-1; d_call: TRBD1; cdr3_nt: TGCAGCGTTGAAACGACCGGGACAGGACAGTTCTTC; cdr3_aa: CSVETTGTGQFF
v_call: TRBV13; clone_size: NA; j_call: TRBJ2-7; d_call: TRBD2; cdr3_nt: TGTGCCAGCAGCTCGGGACTAGCGGTCTCCTACGAGCAGTACTTC; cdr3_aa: CASSSGLAVSYEQYF
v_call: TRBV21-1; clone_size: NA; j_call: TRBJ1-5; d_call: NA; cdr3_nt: TGTGCCAGCAGCAAGACAGGGGGCTGTCAGCCCCAGCATTTT; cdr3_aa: CASSKTGGCQPQHF
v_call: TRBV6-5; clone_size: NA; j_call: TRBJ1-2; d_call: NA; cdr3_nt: TGTGCCAGCAGTTACCAGGGCAAGACGAATGGCTACACCTTC; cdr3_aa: CASSYQGKTNGYTF
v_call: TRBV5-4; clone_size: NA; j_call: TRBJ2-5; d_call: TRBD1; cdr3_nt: TGTGCCAGCAGCAGCACAGGGGGCCAAGAGACCCAGTACTTC; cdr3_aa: CASSSTGGQETQYF
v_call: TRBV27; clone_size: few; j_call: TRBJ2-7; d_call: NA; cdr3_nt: TGTGCCAGCAGTTTGAACAGGCTCCACGAGCAGTACTTC; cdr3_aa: CASSLNRLHEQYF
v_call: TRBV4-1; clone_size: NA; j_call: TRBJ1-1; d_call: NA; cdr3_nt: TGCGCCAGCAGCCAAGATCCCCGCAAAAGGCTGGAGGACACTGAAGCTTTCTTT; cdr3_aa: CASSQDPRKRLEDTEAFF
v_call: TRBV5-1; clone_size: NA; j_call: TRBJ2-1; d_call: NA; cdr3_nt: TGCGCCAGCAGCTCTTCGGGACAAAGCTACAATGAGCAGTTCTTC; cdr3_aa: CASSSSGQSYNEQFF
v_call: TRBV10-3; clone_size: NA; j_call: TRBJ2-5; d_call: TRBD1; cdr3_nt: TGTGCCATCAGTGAGGCAGGGGGCCGGGAGACCCAGTACTTC; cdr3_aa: CAISEAGGRETQYF
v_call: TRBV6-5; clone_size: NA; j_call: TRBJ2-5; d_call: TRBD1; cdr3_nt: TGTGCCAGCAGTTACCTGACAGGGGGCTGGGAGACCCAGTACTTC; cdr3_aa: CASSYLTGGWETQYF
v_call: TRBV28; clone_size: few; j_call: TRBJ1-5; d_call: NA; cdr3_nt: TGTGCCAGCACCATAGGAGGTGCAAGCAATCAGCCCCAGCATTTT; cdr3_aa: CASTIGGASNQPQHF
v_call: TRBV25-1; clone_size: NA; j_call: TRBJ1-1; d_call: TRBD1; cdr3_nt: TGTGCCAGCAGTGACCCAGCCTCGGACAGGGGAAGGACTGAAGCCTTCTTT; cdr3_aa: CASSDPASDRGRTEAFF
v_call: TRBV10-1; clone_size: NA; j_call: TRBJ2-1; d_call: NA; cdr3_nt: TGCGCCAGCAGTAACAGGGCCAATGAGCAGTTCTTC; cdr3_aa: CASSNRANEQFF
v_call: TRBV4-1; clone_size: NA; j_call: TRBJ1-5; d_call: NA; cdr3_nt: TGCGCCAGCAGCCAACCTTCTCGGGGTCACCAGCCCCAGCATTTT; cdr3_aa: CASSQPSRGHQPQHF